Each of the 8 T cell receptor beta chains below was sequenced from the same sample in a study of T cells after yellow fever vaccination (dated by TCRdb to between 2017 and 2020). Library construction relied on 5' RACE. The reads were generated on an Illumina HiSeq 2500. The public reads were run again by TCRdb, first through fastp at Q25 and then through MiXCR, and only productive beta chains were kept. Entries are consolidated by CDR3 protein sequence, retaining the most common genes and DNA. Across this sample there are nearly 350,000 distinct CDR3 sequences, with about 8.3% seen only once. The ten largest clones capture approximately 15% of the sample. The treatment or condition tag for this specimen amounts to: live attenuated yellow fever vaccine strain. Material: PBMCs, obtained roughly 47 days after the first yellow fever vaccination. The receptors were sampled from a man aged 18 to 35 who received the YFV17D yellow fever vaccine.

This clonotype was detected ten times or more. The chain couples TRBV12-3 or TRBV12-4 to TRBJ2-7, with TRBD1 as a possible D gene (7 bases). The CDR3 has 13 amino acids. V was trimmed by 4 bases and J by 3 bases, leaving 10 bases between them. The CDR3 bases are TGTGCCAGCAGTTCCCAGGGGGGCTACGAGCAGTACGTC. Translating it yields CASSSQGGYEQYV.

The genes are TRBV9 and TRBJ1-1, with D tentatively TRBD1 (6 bases). Trimming took off 2 bases at V and 5 bases at J, with 19 bases between the two ends. The germline V gene encodes CDR1 SGDLS and CDR2 YYNGEE. CDR3 length equals 16 residues. CDR3 in amino acids: CASSVGGGLSGTEAFF. The DNA of the CDR3 is TGTGCCAGCAGCGTCGGAGGGGGGCTCTCCGGGACTGAAGCTTTCTTT.

This clonotype was detected a few times. The V gene is TRBV11-1, the J gene TRBJ2-3; D may be TRBD1 or TRBD2 (5 bases each). Germline V gene lookup returns CDR1 SGHAT and CDR2 FQDESV (reference sequence). The V end lost 2 bases, the J end lost 0 bases, and 18 bases lay between the germline ends. This CDR3 has 18 amino acids. The CDR3 reads CASSLIRDGWRSTDTQYF. CDR3 in DNA: TGTGCCAGCAGCTTAATTAGGGACGGCTGGCGTAGCACAGATACGCAGTATTTT.

There are a few counts of this clonotype. The chain carries TRBV12-3 or TRBV12-4 and TRBJ2-7; 11 bases match TRBD2. The CDR3 runs 18 residues. V was clipped by 3 bases and J by 7 bases; unmatched bases: 17. CDR3 in amino acids: CASSFMGGVTSGVCEQYF. Written as DNA, the CDR3 is TGTGCCAGCAGTTTTATGGGGGGAGTGACTAGCGGGGTGTGTGAGCAGTACTTC.

In this sample, this clonotype turned up a few times. The chain joins TRBV18 to TRBJ2-6; maybe TRBD2 (6 bases). The germline V and J ends were trimmed by 6 bases and 2 bases, with 11 bases remaining between them. Germline V gene sequence: CDR1 KGHSH, CDR2 LQKENI. CDR3 size: 15 residues. The CDR3 coding sequence is TGTGCCAGCTCCTTCGGCGGGGCTGGGGCCAACGTCCTGACTTTC. This translates into CASSFGGAGANVLTF.

This clonotype was seen a few times. The chain couples TRBV5-1 to TRBJ1-1; D gene ambiguous. The CDR3 has 13 amino acids. Germline values: CDR1 SGHRS, CDR2 YFSETQ. V was pared by 7 bases and J by 2 bases, with 12 bases between. The CDR3 reads CASGYSSNTEAFF. For the CDR3, the DNA is TGCGCCAGCGGATACTCGTCCAACACTGAAGCTTTCTTT.

The rearrangement links TRBV5-1 to TRBJ1-1; D may be TRBD1 (6 bases). The CDR3 has 14 residues. The V gene lost 7 bases and the J gene lost 0 bases, with 13 bases spanning the gap. The germline CDR1 and CDR2 sequences are SGHRS and YFSETQ. CDR3: CASCQDSMNTEAFF. Here the CDR3 DNA reads TGCGCCAGCTGCCAGGACAGCATGAACACTGAAGCTTTCTTT.

The rearrangement joins TRBV28 to TRBJ2-5; D uncertain. V was shortened by 5 bases and J by 5 bases, with 6 bases between the two germline ends. Looked up from germline, CDR1 is MDHEN and CDR2 is SYDVKM. This CDR3 comprises 11 residues. The CDR3 reads CASSRMETQYF. CDR3 nucleotides: TGTGCCAGCAGTCGTATGGAGACCCAGTACTTC.